Detailed here is one T cell receptor (beta chain). Its antigen is still unknown. The CDR3 end lies 3 residues beyond the end of the read and is filled in from the germline J gene. The germline V gene encodes CDR1 SNHLY and CDR2 FYNNEI. V was trimmed by 1 base and J by 6 bases, leaving 7 bases between them. This CDR3 has 13 residues. Assay used: immunoSEQ multiplex PCR; TCRdb lists only in-frame clones, some missing. Seen in this sample are 20,000 to 30,000 clones; the ten most common clones hold over 5%. This specimen belongs to a study of T cells in women clearing cervical HPV infection. Study results and limitations: Richness differences could reflect unmeasured T-cell content per sample. TRBV6-7 relative abundance averaged 0.11% in cases and 0.15% to 0.2% in controls.

V usage is TRBV2 and J usage is TRBJ1-5, with a tentative D call TRBD1 (6 bases). Sequencing was performed on blood buffy coat. The origin of this receptor is a woman between 18 and 70 years old with a cervical HPV16 infection that either progressed to CIN3+ or cleared (not recorded which). The CDR3 bases that were read are TGTGCCAGCAGTGAAGAAGGGGGTCAGCCC. It specifies CASSEEGGQP. Given in full, the CDR3 is CASSEEGGQPQHF.